The 9 T cell receptor beta chains below come from one sample, sequenced in a study of technical replicates of blood from a few donors. Method: immunoSEQ multiplex PCR; TCRdb's copy keeps in-frame clones and lacks some. The data hold about 61,000 clones, with around 97% observed a single time. Sequenced material: T cells isolated from PBMCs. These TCRs come from a human donor in good health.

The gene calls are TRBV5-4 and TRBJ2-1; 10 bases match TRBD1. V shed 5 bases, J shed 4 bases, and the junction held 6 bases outside the gene matches. The CDR3 consists of 15 residues. Germline CDR1 and CDR2: SGHNT and YYREEE (reference sequence). The CDR3 coding sequence is TGTGCCAGCAGTGCCGGGACAGGGGCGTACAATGAGCAGTTCTTC. Protein product: CASSAGTGAYNEQFF.

The rearrangement uses TRBV6-5 and TRBJ1-6; 7 bases are a match to TRBD1. The germline gives CDR1 MNHEY, CDR2 SVGAGI. Trimming cost V 8 bases and J 7 bases; bases outside gene matches: 8. This CDR3 region has 14 residues. The CDR3 bases are TGTGCCAGCCATCAACAGGGGCAAAATTCACCCCTCCACTTT. Translating gives CASHQQGQNSPLHF.

This chain uses TRBV5-4 with TRBJ1-2, with TRBD1 matching 7 bases. The CDR3 covers 13 residues. Germline V lookup: CDR1 SGHNT, CDR2 YYREEE (reference sequence). With V trimmed by 2 bases and J by 7 bases, 5 bases remained unmatched. This chain's CDR3 is CASSLGQVVGYTF. The CDR3 DNA reads as TGTGCCAGCAGCTTAGGACAGGTGGTTGGCTACACCTTC.

V gene TRBV19 combines with J gene TRBJ1-5; D is possibly TRBD1 (6 bases). V lost 9 bases and J 6 bases, leaving 18 bases between the germline ends. This CDR3 contains 14 residues. In germline, CDR1 is LNHDA, CDR2 SQIVND (reference sequence). CDR3 DNA: TGTGCCAGCTCCTTGGGGGGGGCTCCTCAGCCCCAGCATTTT. Translating gives CASSLGGAPQPQHF.

Regarding this clone: The junction shows a germline mismatch at one end, possibly a read error. This chain connects TRBV29-1 to TRBJ1-1; D possibly corresponds to TRBD1 (5 bases). This CDR3 contains 13 residues. Germline values: CDR1 SQVTM, CDR2 ANQGSEA. For the CDR3, the DNA is TGCAGCGCTGAAGAGGGGCGGAACACTGAAGCTTTCTTT. This codes for CSAEEGRNTEAFF.

This chain joins TRBV30 and TRBJ1-2; tentatively, D is TRBD1 (5 bases). The CDR3 runs 13 residues. The V and J ends lost 3 bases and 0 bases respectively, with 8 bases between them. Germline assignment: CDR1 GTSNPN and CDR2 SVGIG (reference sequence). The DNA for the CDR3 is TGTGCCTGGAGGGAGACAGCTAACTATGGCTACACCTTC. Protein sequence: CAWRETANYGYTF.

The chain combines TRBV12-2 with TRBJ1-3. TRBV12-2 is termed a pseudogene. The length of the CDR3 is 16 residues. CDR3 residues: CASRWGLLSSGNTIYF. CDR3 nucleotides: TGTGCAAGTCGCTGGGGACTCCTGAGCTCTGGAAACACCATATATTTT.

V usage is TRBV11-3 and J usage is TRBJ2-1; no clear D. The ends were cut back, 4 bases at V and 5 bases at J, with 21 bases in the middle. The CDR3 has 17 amino acids. Per germline, CDR1 SGHNT and CDR2 YENEEA. The CDR3 DNA follows: TGTGCCAGCAGCTCTACCCCGCTATTTAATAGTCACAATGAGCAGTTCTTC. Translated, it gives CASSSTPLFNSHNEQFF.

Remarks on this clone: At one end the junction does not follow the germline gene, possibly because of a read error. The chain joins TRBV6-5 to TRBJ1-6; no definite D call. Germline CDR1 reads MNHEY; CDR2 reads SVGAGI. This CDR3 is 14 amino acids long. The CDR3 is CACRGGQINSPLHF. The CDR3 nucleotides read TGTGCCTGCAGAGGAGGGCAGATTAATTCACCCCTCCACTTT.